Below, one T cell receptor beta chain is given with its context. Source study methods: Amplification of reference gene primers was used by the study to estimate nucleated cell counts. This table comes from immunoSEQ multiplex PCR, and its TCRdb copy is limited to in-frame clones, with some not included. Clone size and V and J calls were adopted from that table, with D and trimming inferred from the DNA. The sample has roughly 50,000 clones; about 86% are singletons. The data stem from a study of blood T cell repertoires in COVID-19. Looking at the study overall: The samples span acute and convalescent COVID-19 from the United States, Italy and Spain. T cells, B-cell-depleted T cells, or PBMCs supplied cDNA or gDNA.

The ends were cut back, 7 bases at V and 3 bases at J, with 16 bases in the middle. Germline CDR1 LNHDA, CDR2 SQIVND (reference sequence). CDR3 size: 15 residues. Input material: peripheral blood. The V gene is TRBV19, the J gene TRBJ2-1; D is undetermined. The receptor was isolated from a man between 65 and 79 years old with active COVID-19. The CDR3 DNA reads TGTGCCAGTACACAAAGCAGGCTCGTCTACAATGAGCAGTTCTTC. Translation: CASTQSRLVYNEQFF. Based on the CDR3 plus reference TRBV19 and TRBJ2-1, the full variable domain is DGGITQSPKYLFRKEGQNVTLSCEQNLNHDAMYWYRQDPGQGLRLIYYSQIVNDFQKGDIAEGYSVSREKKESFPLTVTSAQKNPTAFYLCASTQSRLVYNEQFFGPGTRLTVL.